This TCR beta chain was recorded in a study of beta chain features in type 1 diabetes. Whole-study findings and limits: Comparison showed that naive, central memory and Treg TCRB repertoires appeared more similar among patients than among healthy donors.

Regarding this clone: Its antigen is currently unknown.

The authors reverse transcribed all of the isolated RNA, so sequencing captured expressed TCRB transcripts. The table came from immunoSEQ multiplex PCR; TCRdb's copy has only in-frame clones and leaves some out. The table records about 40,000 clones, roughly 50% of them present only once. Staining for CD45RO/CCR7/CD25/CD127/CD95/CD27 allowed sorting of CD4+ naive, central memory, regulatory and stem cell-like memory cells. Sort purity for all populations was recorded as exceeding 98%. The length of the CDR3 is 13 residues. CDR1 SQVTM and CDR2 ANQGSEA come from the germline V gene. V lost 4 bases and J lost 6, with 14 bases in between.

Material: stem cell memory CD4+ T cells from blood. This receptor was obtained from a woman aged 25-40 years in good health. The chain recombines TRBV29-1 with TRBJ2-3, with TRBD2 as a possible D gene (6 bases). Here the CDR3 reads CSVGGLPRDTQYF. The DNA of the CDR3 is TGCAGCGTTGGGGGACTCCCGCGGGATACGCAGTATTTT.